This entry lists 26 T cell receptor beta chains sequenced from one sample in a study of cytomegalovirus exposure and HLA in healthy donors. This PCR relied on a set of 60 Vbeta primers and 13 Jbeta primers. Clones were read by immunoSEQ multiplex PCR, and TCRdb kept only the in-frame ones, dropping some. The repertoire holds some 90,000 clones, approximately 69% seen once, with approximately 6.3% in the top ten. Specimen: PBMCs. The receptors shown here come from a boy aged 5-17 years in good health and CMV-seropositive.

This clone was detected only once. This rearrangement joins TRBV19 to TRBJ1-2; D call uncertain. V gave up 6 bases and J gave up 4 bases, with 15 bases separating them. CDR3 length: 14 amino acids. The germline V gene has CDR1 LNHDA and CDR2 SQIVND (reference sequence). CDR3 amino acids: CASSLLQVSYGYTF. CDR3 in DNA: TGTGCCAGTAGCCTATTGCAGGTTTCCTATGGCTACACCTTC. Drawing the rest from reference TRBV19 and TRBJ1-2, the complete variable domain is DGGITQSPKYLFRKEGQNVTLSCEQNLNHDAMYWYRQDPGQGLRLIYYSQIVNDFQKGDIAEGYSVSREKKESFPLTVTSAQKNPTAFYLCASSLLQVSYGYTFGSGTRLTVV.

The chain employs TRBV18 and TRBJ2-3, with 9 bases matching TRBD2. CDR1 KGHSH and CDR2 LQKENI come from the germline V gene. Trimming took 5 bases from V and 6 from J; bases not matched to a gene: 9. The length of the CDR3 is 15 residues. The CDR3 loop reads CASSVSGLASDTQYF. The CDR3 region has the DNA TGTGCCAGCTCAGTATCGGGACTAGCATCCGATACGCAGTATTTT.

The gene calls are TRBV19 and TRBJ2-7, with a tentative D call TRBD2 (5 bases). V was cut by 10 bases and J by 1 base, with 14 bases left in between. The CDR3 has 13 residues. Germline V gene sequence: CDR1 LNHDA, CDR2 SQIVND (reference sequence). The CDR3, as DNA: TGTGCCACTCGTCCCCGGGGATCCTACGAGCAGTACTTC. It codes for CATRPRGSYEQYF.

This clone appeared a few times. The chain uses TRBV9 and TRBJ2-7; perhaps TRBD2 as D (5 bases). Trimming took 5 bases from V and 7 from J, leaving 16 bases between them. CDR1 SGDLS and CDR2 YYNGEE come from the germline V gene. The CDR3 loop spans 13 amino acids. CDR3: CASSETDGGEQYF. The CDR3 bases are TGTGCCAGCAGTGAGACGGACGGAGGAGAGCAGTACTTC.

This sequence joins TRBV6-1 and TRBJ2-3, with 7 bases that match TRBD2. The CDR3 is 15 residues long. Germline V CDR1 and CDR2: MNHNS, SASEGT. With 4 bases clipped from V and 2 bases from J, the junction kept 6 bases outside the gene matches. The CDR3 spells CASSGWEGLTDTQYF. DNA of the CDR3: TGTGCCAGCAGTGGGTGGGAGGGCCTCACAGATACGCAGTATTTT.

This clone was detected only a few times. V usage is TRBV7-2 and J usage is TRBJ1-1, with TRBD1 matching over 7 bases. The V segment lost 4 bases and the J segment 2 bases; nucleotides outside the gene matches: 7. Germline CDR1 reads SGHTA; CDR2 reads FQGNSA. The CDR3 spans 15 residues. The CDR3 sequence: CASSWGQPFNTEAFF. In nucleotides, the CDR3 is TGTGCCAGCAGCTGGGGACAGCCCTTTAACACTGAAGCTTTCTTT.

CDR3 protein: CASSYRGSEAFF. DNA for the CDR3: TGTGCCAGCAGTTACAGGGGATCTGAAGCTTTCTTT. V gene TRBV6-5 combines with J gene TRBJ1-1, with D maybe TRBD1 (5 bases). With 2 bases removed from V and 6 bases from J, the gap between germline ends came to 7 bases. CDR3 length: 12 residues. CDR1 is MNHEY and CDR2 is SVGAGI in the germline V gene.

The rearrangement links TRBV5-4 to TRBJ1-4; the match to TRBD1 covers 9 bases. Germline lookup yields CDR1 SGHNT and CDR2 YYREEE (reference sequence). This CDR3 is 14 amino acids long. Trimming took 3 bases from V and 7 from J; bases not matched to a gene: 4. The CDR3 loop is CASSSTGGSEKLFF. CDR3 bases: TGTGCCAGCAGCTCCACAGGGGGCTCTGAAAAACTGTTTTTT.

The V gene is TRBV27, the J gene TRBJ2-7; 7 positions match TRBD1. This CDR3 contains 14 residues. Germline V CDR1 and CDR2: MNHEY, SMNVEV (reference sequence). Trimming removed 7 bases from V and 5 bases from J; junction bases left unmatched: 11. The CDR3 nucleotides are TGTGCCAGCACCCCTCGACAGGGAAAGCACGAGCAGTACTTC. This translates into CASTPRQGKHEQYF.

The V call is TRBV19, the J call TRBJ2-5; 12 bases align to TRBD1. Per germline, CDR1 LNHDA and CDR2 SQIVND (reference sequence). The CDR3 is 16 amino acids. V dropped 5 bases and J dropped 7; count of bases not matched to a gene: 11. DNA for the CDR3: TGTGCCAGTAGTCCCACCGGGACAGGGGGCGCAGGGACCCAGTACTTC. Protein: CASSPTGTGGAGTQYF.

The genes are TRBV5-1 and TRBJ1-6, with 7 bases aligning to TRBD1. The ends lost 4 bases at V and 14 bases at J; junction bases unmatched: 18. This CDR3 is built from 16 residues. CDR1 and CDR2 from the germline V gene are SGHRS and YFSETQ. The CDR3 reads CASSPGGGDSISALHF. The CDR3 DNA sequence: TGCGCCAGCAGCCCCGGGGGCGGGGACAGCATCTCTGCCCTCCACTTT.

The rearrangement uses TRBV19 and TRBJ1-1; D gene uncertain. Per germline, CDR1 LNHDA and CDR2 SQIVND (reference sequence). This CDR3 has 13 residues. The ends were cut back, 4 bases at V and 0 bases at J, with 6 bases in the middle. The CDR3 bases are TGTGCCAGTAGTACCTACTTGAACACTGAAGCTTTCTTT. Its protein product is CASSTYLNTEAFF.

The chain uses TRBV2 and TRBJ2-3, with D hard to call. The CDR3 contains 13 residues. Germline V gene data show CDR1 as SNHLY and CDR2 as FYNNEI. The V end was cut by 6 bases, the J end by 6 bases, with 13 bases between. The CDR3 loop reads CASSPLRQDTQYF. The CDR3 DNA reads TGTGCCAGCAGCCCACTACGGCAGGATACGCAGTATTTT.

V gene TRBV5-1 combines with J gene TRBJ1-2; 7 bases fit TRBD1. The CDR3 is 15 amino acids. Germline V gives CDR1 SGHRS, CDR2 YFSETQ. V gave up 3 bases and J gave up 1 base; unmatched junction bases: 6. CDR3 in DNA: TGCGCCAGCAGCTATTCGGGACAGCTTAACTATGGCTACACCTTC. This sequence encodes CASSYSGQLNYGYTF.

CDR3 in DNA: TGTGCCAGCAGTGAAGCGGGGACAGGGGACTATGGCTACACCTTC. Protein product: CASSEAGTGDYGYTF. V usage is TRBV25-1 and J usage is TRBJ1-2, with 10 bases lining up with TRBD1. The V segment lost 2 bases and the J segment 3 bases; nucleotides outside the gene matches: 3. This CDR3 spans 15 amino acids. The germline V gene has CDR1 MGHDK and CDR2 SYGVNS.

The rearrangement links TRBV29-1 to TRBJ2-5; 12 bases map to TRBD1. V was clipped by 7 bases and J by 5 bases; unmatched bases: 5. Germline V gene lookup returns CDR1 SQVTM and CDR2 ANQGSEA. The CDR3 spans 13 residues. The CDR3 coding sequence is TGCAGCGCCGGGACAGGGGGCCGGGAGACCCAGTACTTC. This codes for CSAGTGGRETQYF.

The chain couples TRBV7-3 to TRBJ2-7, with TRBD1 matching over 9 bases. This CDR3 comprises 16 residues. J lost 7 bases, V lost 5 bases, and 15 bases had no gene match. The V gene's germline CDR1 is SGHTA and CDR2 FQGTGA. The CDR3 reads CASSKNTGGTGGEQYF. As DNA, the CDR3 is TGTGCCAGCAGCAAAAATACAGGGGGCACAGGGGGGGAGCAGTACTTC.

The chain is built from TRBV19 and TRBJ2-1; maybe TRBD1 (6 bases). Germline CDR1 reads LNHDA; CDR2 reads SQIVND (reference sequence). The V and J ends lost 6 bases and 0 bases respectively, with 12 bases between them. The CDR3 consists of 15 residues. The CDR3, as DNA: TGTGCCAGTAGGAATGACAGGAGCTCCTACAATGAGCAGTTCTTC. It specifies CASRNDRSSYNEQFF. The whole variable domain, remainder taken from reference TRBV19 and TRBJ2-1, is DGGITQSPKYLFRKEGQNVTLSCEQNLNHDAMYWYRQDPGQGLRLIYYSQIVNDFQKGDIAEGYSVSREKKESFPLTVTSAQKNPTAFYLCASRNDRSSYNEQFFGPGTRLTVL.

The table lists this clone with a few counts. V is TRBV30 and J is TRBJ1-5, with 8 bases that match TRBD1. There are 14 residues in the CDR3. The germline V gene has CDR1 GTSNPN and CDR2 SVGIG (reference sequence). V lost 0 bases, J lost 10 bases, and 8 bases stayed unmatched. This CDR3 reads CAWSVRGQGVPQHF. Written as DNA, the CDR3 is TGTGCCTGGAGTGTACGTGGACAGGGAGTCCCCCAGCATTTT. Full variable domain (missing parts from reference TRBV30 and TRBJ1-5): SQTIHQWPATLVQPVGSPLSLECTVEGTSNPNLYWYRQAAGRGLQLLFYSVGIGQISSEVPQNLSASRPQDRQFILSSKKLLLSDSGFYLCAWSVRGQGVPQHFGDGTRLSIL.

Written as DNA, the CDR3 is TGTGCCAGCAGCTTAGCGTGGACAGGGGGCCGGGACTATGGCTACACCTTC. Translation: CASSLAWTGGRDYGYTF. The V and J genes are TRBV7-6 and TRBJ1-2, with TRBD1 matching over 11 bases. The germline CDR1 and CDR2 sequences are SGHVS and FNYEAQ. This CDR3 comprises 17 residues. Trimming cost V 0 bases and J 3 bases; bases outside gene matches: 6.

This clone was picked up a small number of times. The chain recombines TRBV29-1 with TRBJ2-2; no reliable D call. V lost 1 base and J 8 bases, leaving 11 bases between the germline ends. This CDR3 region has 13 residues. The germline gives CDR1 SQVTM, CDR2 ANQGSEA. CDR3 sequence reads: CSVEGRRKGELFF. CDR3 DNA sequence: TGCAGCGTTGAAGGGAGACGTAAGGGGGAGCTGTTTTTT.

The V gene is TRBV19, the J gene TRBJ1-5; 9 bases align to TRBD1. CDR3 length: 14 residues. CDR1 and CDR2 (germline): LNHDA, SQIVND (reference sequence). With V trimmed by 5 bases and J by 6 bases, 5 bases remained unmatched. The CDR3 here is CASSAQGARQPQHF. The DNA for the CDR3 is TGTGCCAGTAGTGCACAGGGGGCGCGTCAGCCCCAGCATTTT. The full variable domain, its missing parts supplied by reference TRBV19 and TRBJ1-5, is DGGITQSPKYLFRKEGQNVTLSCEQNLNHDAMYWYRQDPGQGLRLIYYSQIVNDFQKGDIAEGYSVSREKKESFPLTVTSAQKNPTAFYLCASSAQGARQPQHFGDGTRLSIL.

A remark on this clone: At one boundary the junction diverges from the germline segment, which might be a read error. The same CDR3 arises from other DNA sequences in this sample as well. The V call is TRBV5-6, the J call TRBJ2-2, with TRBD1 matching over 8 bases. Per the germline V gene, CDR1 is SGHDT and CDR2 is YYEEEE. The CDR3 runs to 19 residues. CDR3 in amino acids: CASSLLVGRGRLYTGELFF. The CDR3 DNA reads TGTGCTAGCAGCTTGTTGGTCGGCAGGGGGCGTTTGTACACCGGGGAGCTGTTTTTT.

The chain is built from TRBV5-1 and TRBJ2-1, with 10 nucleotides matching TRBD2. The CDR3 is made up of 14 amino acids. CDR1 and CDR2 from the germline V gene are SGHRS and YFSETQ. The J segment lost 4 bases and the V segment lost 6 bases, leaving 4 bases of the junction unmatched. The chain's CDR3 is CASKLAGEYNEQFF. CDR3 DNA: TGCGCCAGCAAGCTAGCGGGAGAATACAATGAGCAGTTCTTC.

This clone was found a few times. The chain employs TRBV18 and TRBJ1-2, with 7 bases fitting TRBD1. This CDR3 region has 14 residues. Germline trimming cut 2 bases from V and 6 bases from J; bases unmatched to any gene: 6. Looked up from germline, CDR1 is KGHSH and CDR2 is LQKENI. In DNA, the CDR3 is TGTGCCAGCTCACCAATGGGGCAGGGGGATGGCTACACCTTC. Amino acid sequence: CASSPMGQGDGYTF.

This rearrangement joins TRBV28 to TRBJ2-5; weak D call: TRBD1 (6 bases). This CDR3 spans 14 amino acids. V was shortened by 0 bases and J by 7 bases, with 12 bases between the two germline ends. Germline V gene data show CDR1 as MDHEN and CDR2 as SYDVKM. CDR3: CASSLWGGQSTQYF. The CDR3 coding sequence is TGTGCCAGCAGTTTATGGGGCGGACAGTCGACCCAGTACTTC.